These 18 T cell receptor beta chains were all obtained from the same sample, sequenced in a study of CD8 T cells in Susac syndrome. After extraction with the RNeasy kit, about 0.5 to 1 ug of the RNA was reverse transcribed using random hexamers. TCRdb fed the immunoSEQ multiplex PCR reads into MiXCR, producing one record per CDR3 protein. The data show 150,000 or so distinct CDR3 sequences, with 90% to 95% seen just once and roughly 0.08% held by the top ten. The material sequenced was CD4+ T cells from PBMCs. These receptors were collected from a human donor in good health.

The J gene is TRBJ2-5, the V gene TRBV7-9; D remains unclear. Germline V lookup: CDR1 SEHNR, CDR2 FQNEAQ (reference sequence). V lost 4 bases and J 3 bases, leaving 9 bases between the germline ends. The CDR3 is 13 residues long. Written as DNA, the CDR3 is TGTGCCAGCAGCTCTCGGTTCAAAGAGACCCAGTACTTC. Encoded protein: CASSSRFKETQYF.

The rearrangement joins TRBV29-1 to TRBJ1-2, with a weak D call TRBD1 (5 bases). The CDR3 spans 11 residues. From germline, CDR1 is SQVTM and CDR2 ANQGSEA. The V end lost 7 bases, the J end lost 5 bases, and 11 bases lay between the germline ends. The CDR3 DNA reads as TGCAGCGCCGGGACTTCTTATGGCTACACCTTC. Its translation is CSAGTSYGYTF.

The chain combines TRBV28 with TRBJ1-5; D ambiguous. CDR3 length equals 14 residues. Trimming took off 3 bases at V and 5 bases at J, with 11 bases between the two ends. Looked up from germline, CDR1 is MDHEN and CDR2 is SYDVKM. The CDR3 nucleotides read TGTGCCAGCAGTTTCCGAGACGGAGATCAGCCCCAGCATTTT. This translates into CASSFRDGDQPQHF.

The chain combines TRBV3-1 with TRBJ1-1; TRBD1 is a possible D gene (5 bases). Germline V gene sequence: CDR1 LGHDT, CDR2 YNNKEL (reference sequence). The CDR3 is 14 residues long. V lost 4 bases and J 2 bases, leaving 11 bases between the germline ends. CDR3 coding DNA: TGTGCCAGCAGCCGAACTGACAGCAACACTGAAGCTTTCTTT. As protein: CASSRTDSNTEAFF.

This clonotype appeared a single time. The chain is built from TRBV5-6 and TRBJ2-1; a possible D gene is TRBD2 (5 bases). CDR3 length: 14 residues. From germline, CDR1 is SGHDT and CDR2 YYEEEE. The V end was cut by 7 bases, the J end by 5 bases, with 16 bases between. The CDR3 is CASPGNDDHNEQFF. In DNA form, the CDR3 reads TGTGCCAGCCCGGGAAATGACGACCACAATGAGCAGTTCTTC.

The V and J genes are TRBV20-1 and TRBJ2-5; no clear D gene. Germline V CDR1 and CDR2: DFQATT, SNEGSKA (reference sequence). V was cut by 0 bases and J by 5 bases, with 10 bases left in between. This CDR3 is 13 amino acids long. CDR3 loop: CSAREGIGETQYF. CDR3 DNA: TGCAGTGCTAGAGAGGGGATCGGGGAGACCCAGTACTTC.

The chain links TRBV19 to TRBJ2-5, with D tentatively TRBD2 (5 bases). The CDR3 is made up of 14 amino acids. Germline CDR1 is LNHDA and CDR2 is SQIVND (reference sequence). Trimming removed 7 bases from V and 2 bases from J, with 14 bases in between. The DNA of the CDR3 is TGTGCCAGTAAGCGAGCGGTCCAACAAGAGACCCAGTACTTC. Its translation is CASKRAVQQETQYF.

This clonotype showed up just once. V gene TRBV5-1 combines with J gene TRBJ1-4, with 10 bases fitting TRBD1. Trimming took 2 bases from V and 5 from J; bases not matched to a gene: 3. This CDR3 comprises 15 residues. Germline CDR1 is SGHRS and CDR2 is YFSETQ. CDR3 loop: CASSLEGQGNEKLFF. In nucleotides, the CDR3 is TGCGCCAGCAGCTTAGAGGGACAGGGGAATGAAAAACTGTTTTTT.

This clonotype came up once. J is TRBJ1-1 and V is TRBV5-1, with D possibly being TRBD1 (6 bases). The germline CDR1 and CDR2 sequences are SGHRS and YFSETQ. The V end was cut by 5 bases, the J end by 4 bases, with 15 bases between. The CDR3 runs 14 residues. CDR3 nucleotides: TGCGCCAGCAGACCTAATACAGGGATCACTGAAGCTTTCTTT. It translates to CASRPNTGITEAFF.

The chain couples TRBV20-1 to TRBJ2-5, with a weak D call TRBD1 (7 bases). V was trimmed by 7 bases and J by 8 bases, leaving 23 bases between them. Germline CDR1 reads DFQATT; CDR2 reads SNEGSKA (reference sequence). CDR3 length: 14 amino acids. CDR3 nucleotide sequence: TGCAGTGGCCTGAGTCGACAGGGCGGGGAAACCCAGTACTTC. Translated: CSGLSRQGGETQYF.

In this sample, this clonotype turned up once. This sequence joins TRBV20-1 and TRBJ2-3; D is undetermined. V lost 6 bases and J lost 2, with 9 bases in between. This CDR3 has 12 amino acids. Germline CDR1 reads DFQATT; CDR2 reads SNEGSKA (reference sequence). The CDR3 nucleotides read TGCAGTGCCCGAGACACCACAGATACGCAGTATTTT. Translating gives CSARDTTDTQYF.

In DNA form, the CDR3 reads TGTGCCAGCTCACCCGGTCAGGGGGAAACTGAAGCTTTCTTT. Residues: CASSPGQGETEAFF. The gene calls are TRBV18 and TRBJ1-1; 7 nucleotides line up with TRBD1. Germline CDR1 and CDR2: KGHSH and LQKENI. With 3 bases clipped from V and 5 bases from J, the junction kept 6 bases outside the gene matches. The CDR3 runs 14 residues.

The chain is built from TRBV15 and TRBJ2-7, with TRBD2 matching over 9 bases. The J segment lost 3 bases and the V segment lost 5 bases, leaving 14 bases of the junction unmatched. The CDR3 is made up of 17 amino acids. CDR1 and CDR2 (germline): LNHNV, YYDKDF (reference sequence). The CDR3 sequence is CATSRRLGTSWNYEQYF. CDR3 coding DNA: TGTGCCACCAGCCGTCGCTTGGGGACTAGCTGGAACTACGAGCAGTACTTC. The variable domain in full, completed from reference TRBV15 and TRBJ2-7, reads DAMVIQNPRYQVTQFGKPVTLSCSQTLNHNVMYWYQQKSSQAPKLLFHYYDKDFNNEADTPDNFQSRRPNTSFCFLDIRSPGLGDTAMYLCATSRRLGTSWNYEQYFGPGTRLTVT.

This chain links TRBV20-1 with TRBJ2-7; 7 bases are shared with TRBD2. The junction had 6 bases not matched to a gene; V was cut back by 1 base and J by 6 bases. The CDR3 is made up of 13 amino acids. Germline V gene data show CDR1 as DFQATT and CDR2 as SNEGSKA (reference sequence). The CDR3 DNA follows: TGCAGTGCTAGAGGTGGACTAGTGGGCGAGCAGTACTTC. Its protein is CSARGGLVGEQYF.

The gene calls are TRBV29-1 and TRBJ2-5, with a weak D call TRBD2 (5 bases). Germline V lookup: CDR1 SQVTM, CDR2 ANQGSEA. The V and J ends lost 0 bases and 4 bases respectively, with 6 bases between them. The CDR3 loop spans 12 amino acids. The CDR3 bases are TGCAGCGTTGAAGAGGCGGGAGAGACCCAGTACTTC. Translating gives CSVEEAGETQYF.

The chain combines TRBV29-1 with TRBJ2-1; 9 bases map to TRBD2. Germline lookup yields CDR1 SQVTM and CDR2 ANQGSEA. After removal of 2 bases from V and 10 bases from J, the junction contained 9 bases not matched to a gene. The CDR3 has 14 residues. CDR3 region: CSVERAGGLKEQFF. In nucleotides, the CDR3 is TGCAGCGTTGAAAGGGCGGGGGGGCTTAAAGAGCAGTTCTTC.

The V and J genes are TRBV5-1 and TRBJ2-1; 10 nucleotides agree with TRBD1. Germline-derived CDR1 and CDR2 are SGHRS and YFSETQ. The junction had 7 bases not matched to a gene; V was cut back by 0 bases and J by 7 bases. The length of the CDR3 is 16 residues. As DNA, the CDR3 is TGCGCCAGCAGCTTGGCGACAGGGGGCAGAACGAATGAGCAGTTCTTC. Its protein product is CASSLATGGRTNEQFF.

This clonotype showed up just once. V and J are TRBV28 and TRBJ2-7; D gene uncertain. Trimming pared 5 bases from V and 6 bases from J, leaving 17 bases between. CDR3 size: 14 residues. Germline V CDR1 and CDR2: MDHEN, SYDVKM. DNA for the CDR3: TGTGCCAGCAGTCCCCGGAGTGCAGTTGGCGAGCAGTACTTC. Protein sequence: CASSPRSAVGEQYF.